These 16 T cell receptor beta chains originate from one sample sequenced in a study of blood T cell repertoires in COVID-19. Libraries were prepared by immunoSEQ multiplex PCR; TCRdb keeps only in-frame clonotypes and omits some of them. The table records 130,000 to 150,000 clones, 84% of them present only once. The sample consisted of peripheral blood. Source of these receptors: a human donor in a cohort sampled during active COVID-19.

The chain uses TRBV5-1 and TRBJ2-5; D is possibly TRBD1 (6 bases). The ends were cut back, 0 bases at V and 3 bases at J, with 9 bases in the middle. Germline V gene lookup returns CDR1 SGHRS and CDR2 YFSETQ. This CDR3 is built from 14 residues. CDR3 loop: CASSLVGHEETQYF. The CDR3 nucleotides read TGCGCCAGCAGCTTGGTGGGACACGAAGAGACCCAGTACTTC.

V gene TRBV28 combines with J gene TRBJ2-7; D may be TRBD2 (5 bases). The CDR3 loop spans 13 amino acids. CDR1 is MDHEN, CDR2 SYDVKM, per germline. Trimming pared 4 bases from V and 2 bases from J, leaving 9 bases between. The CDR3 here is CASSSGFPYEQYF. CDR3 nucleotide sequence: TGTGCCAGCAGTTCGGGGTTTCCCTACGAGCAGTACTTC.

The chain links TRBV6-5 to TRBJ2-2; TRBD1 is a possible D gene (6 bases). Trimming took off 7 bases at V and 5 bases at J, with 17 bases between the two ends. The CDR3 runs 15 residues. Germline-derived CDR1 and CDR2 are MNHEY and SVGAGI. CDR3 coding DNA: TGTGCCAGCACCCAACTGACAGGCACGACCGGGGAGCTGTTTTTT. Protein product: CASTQLTGTTGELFF.

The chain links TRBV11-1 to TRBJ2-1; D call uncertain. Germline CDR1 and CDR2: SGHAT and FQDESV (reference sequence). Trimming took off 1 base at V and 2 bases at J, with 9 bases between the two ends. This CDR3 has 15 residues. CDR3 sequence: CASSLETEPYNEQFF. The DNA for the CDR3 is TGTGCCAGCAGCTTAGAGACGGAGCCCTACAATGAGCAGTTCTTC.

The J gene is TRBJ2-6, the V gene TRBV6-4; 8 bases map to TRBD2. There are 19 residues in the CDR3. Germline CDR1 MRHNA, CDR2 SNTAGT. Losses at the gene ends were 6 bases for V and 0 bases for J; bases not matched to a gene: 13. CDR3 coding DNA: TGTGCCAGCAGACCATTTGCTAGCGGGTACAACTCTGGGGCCAACGTCCTGACTTTC. This codes for CASRPFASGYNSGANVLTF.

The chain's CDR3 is CASSPREFGANVLTF. CDR3 DNA sequence: TGTGCCAGCAGCCCCAGGGAATTTGGGGCCAACGTCCTGACTTTC. This sequence joins TRBV7-2 and TRBJ2-6; D possibly corresponds to TRBD1 (5 bases). CDR1 is SGHTA, CDR2 FQGNSA, per germline. The CDR3 covers 15 residues. V was shortened by 5 bases and J by 3 bases, with 11 bases between the two germline ends.

This chain uses TRBV5-4 with TRBJ2-1; 10 bases map to TRBD1. Germline V gene sequence: CDR1 SGHNT, CDR2 YYREEE (reference sequence). This CDR3 spans 16 amino acids. J gave up 9 bases and V 6 bases, and 15 bases lay outside the gene matches. CDR3 protein: CASNPLGTGEVGEQFF. The CDR3 coding sequence is TGTGCCAGCAACCCCCTCGGGACAGGGGAGGTTGGTGAGCAGTTCTTC.

This chain links TRBV6-2 or TRBV6-3 with TRBJ1-1, with D maybe TRBD1 (5 bases). The CDR3 is 13 residues long. The ends were cut back, 4 bases at V and 1 base at J, with 7 bases in the middle. Germline CDR1 is MNHEY and CDR2 is SVGEGT. Written as DNA, the CDR3 is TGTGCCAGCAGTTTCGACAGGAACACTGAAGCTTTCTTT. Encoded protein: CASSFDRNTEAFF.

The chain employs TRBV5-5 and TRBJ2-5, with D possibly TRBD2 on 6 matching bases. CDR3 length: 15 residues. The V end lost 2 bases, the J end lost 2 bases, and 13 bases lay between the germline ends. Looked up from germline, CDR1 is SGHKS and CDR2 is YYEKEE (reference sequence). CDR3 bases: TGTGCCAGCAGCTTAGGTTTGGGACTTCAAGAGACCCAGTACTTC. Its protein is CASSLGLGLQETQYF.

CDR3 in DNA: TGTGCCAGCAGCCCGGGACTTAGAGGCTATACGCAGTATTTT. It codes for CASSPGLRGYTQYF. The chain combines TRBV5-6 with TRBJ2-3, with a possible D match to TRBD2 (6 bases). The germline V and J ends were trimmed by 4 bases and 7 bases, with 16 bases remaining between them. Per germline, CDR1 SGHDT and CDR2 YYEEEE. This CDR3 comprises 14 residues. Using reference TRBV5-6 and TRBJ2-3 for the parts outside the CDR3, the full variable domain is DAGVTQSPTHLIKTRGQQVTLRCSPKSGHDTVSWYQQALGQGPQFIFQYYEEEERQRGNFPDRFSGHQFPNYSSELNVNALLLGDSALYLCASSPGLRGYTQYFGPGTRLTVL.

CDR3 coding DNA: TGTGCCAGCAGTTTGACGGGGGAACAAGAGACCCAGTACTTC. Amino acid sequence: CASSLTGEQETQYF. This chain links TRBV28 with TRBJ2-5; a weak D match, TRBD2 (6 bases). The CDR3 sequence is 14 residues long. The V gene lost 3 bases and the J gene lost 2 bases, with 10 bases spanning the gap. CDR1 is MDHEN, CDR2 SYDVKM, per germline.

The chain uses TRBV19 and TRBJ1-3; D is unclear. V dropped 3 bases and J dropped 2 bases, with 11 bases sitting between them. The CDR3 has 15 amino acids. Germline lookup yields CDR1 LNHDA and CDR2 SQIVND (reference sequence). The CDR3 loop is CASSMVLEAGNTIYF. CDR3 nucleotides: TGTGCCAGTAGTATGGTCTTGGAGGCTGGAAACACCATATATTTT.

The chain couples TRBV27 to TRBJ1-1; 7 bases fit TRBD1. Per the germline V gene, CDR1 is MNHEY and CDR2 is SMNVEV (reference sequence). Trimming at V came to 8 bases and at J to 6 bases, leaving 9 bases not matched to a gene. The CDR3 extends over 13 amino acids. CDR3 residues: CASGRQGGAEAFF. The CDR3 region has the DNA TGTGCCAGCGGTAGACAGGGTGGGGCTGAAGCTTTCTTT.

This clone was seen a single time. The V gene is TRBV5-5, the J gene TRBJ2-7; unclear D gene. Germline CDR1 is SGHKS and CDR2 is YYEKEE (reference sequence). The CDR3 spans 13 residues. The V end lost 2 bases, the J end lost 0 bases, and 6 bases lay between the germline ends. The CDR3 loop reads CASSFSISYEQYF. DNA of the CDR3: TGTGCCAGCAGCTTCAGTATCTCCTACGAGCAGTACTTC.

The genes are TRBV3-1 (or the pseudogene TRBV3-2) and TRBJ1-4, with 9 positions matching TRBD1. CDR3 length: 15 residues. V trimming: 0 bases; J trimming: 7 bases; junction bases outside the gene matches: 3. Germline CDR1 LGHDT, CDR2 YNNKEL (reference sequence). CDR3 sequence reads: CASSQELTGGEKLFF. CDR3 nucleotides: TGTGCCAGCAGCCAAGAACTGACAGGGGGTGAAAAACTGTTTTTT.

The chain has TRBV6-1 and TRBJ2-7; D ambiguous. Germline values: CDR1 MNHNS, CDR2 SASEGT. The CDR3 is 13 amino acids. Trimming pared 2 bases from V and 3 bases from J, leaving 8 bases between. CDR3 amino acids: CASSEQAHYEQYF. In DNA, the CDR3 is TGTGCCAGCAGTGAACAGGCACACTACGAGCAGTACTTC.